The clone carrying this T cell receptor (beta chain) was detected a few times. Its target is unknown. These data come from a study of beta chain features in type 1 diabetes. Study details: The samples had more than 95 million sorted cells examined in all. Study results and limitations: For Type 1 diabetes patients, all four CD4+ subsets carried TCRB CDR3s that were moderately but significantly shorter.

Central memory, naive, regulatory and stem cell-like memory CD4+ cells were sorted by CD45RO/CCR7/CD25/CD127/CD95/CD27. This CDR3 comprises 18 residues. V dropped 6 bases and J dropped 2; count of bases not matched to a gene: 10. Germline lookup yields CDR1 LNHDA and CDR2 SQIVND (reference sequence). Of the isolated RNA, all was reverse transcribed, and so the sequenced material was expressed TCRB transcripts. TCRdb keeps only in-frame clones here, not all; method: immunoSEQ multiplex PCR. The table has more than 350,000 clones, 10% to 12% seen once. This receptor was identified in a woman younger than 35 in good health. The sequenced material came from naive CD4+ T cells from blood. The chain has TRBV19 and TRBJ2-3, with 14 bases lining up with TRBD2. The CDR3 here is CASRLRTSGGRPTDTQYF. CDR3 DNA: TGTGCCAGTAGGCTCCGGACTAGCGGGGGGCGCCCCACAGATACGCAGTATTTT.